The 24 T cell receptor beta chains in this list originate from one sample, sequenced in a study of vaccination effects on CD4 cells after COVID-19. ViraFEST assay sequencing came after antigen-specific CD4+ T cells were expanded with viral peptide pools. Culturing for around 10 days preceded CD4+ T cell isolation. Subjects were given two BNT162b2 or mRNA-1273 vaccine doses. The table came from immunoSEQ multiplex PCR; TCRdb's copy has only in-frame clones and leaves some out. The sample consists of 25,000 to 35,000 clones, 60% to 75% of them appearing once. The antigens these receptors bind are not known. The sample was CD4+ T cells from PBMCs cultured with HCoV-OC43 spike peptides, taken after COVID-19 vaccination. Subset: HCoV-OC43 spike overlapping peptide pool stimulation. The receptors were gathered from a human donor who received a COVID-19 vaccine.

The rearrangement uses TRBV11-3 and TRBJ2-7, with 11 bases identical to TRBD1. In germline, CDR1 is SGHNT, CDR2 YENEEA. The CDR3 contains 17 residues. V dropped 5 bases and J dropped 3; count of bases not matched to a gene: 12. The CDR3, as DNA: TGTGCCAGCAGCAAAACGATACCGGGACAGGGGGTCTACGAGCAGTACTTC. Translated: CASSKTIPGQGVYEQYF.

This sequence joins TRBV27 and TRBJ1-1, with a weak D call TRBD1 (5 bases). V lost 2 bases, J lost 5 bases, and 9 bases lay in between. CDR1 is MNHEY, CDR2 SMNVEV, per germline (reference sequence). This CDR3 has 13 residues. CDR3: CASSLLGVTEAFF. The CDR3 nucleotides are TGTGCCAGCAGTTTACTGGGGGTAACTGAAGCTTTCTTT.

The chain recombines TRBV5-1 with TRBJ1-5; possible D gene TRBD1, 5 bases. V was trimmed by 4 bases and J by 0 bases, leaving 11 bases between them. Germline values: CDR1 SGHRS, CDR2 YFSETQ. This CDR3 is built from 15 residues. CDR3 in amino acids: CASSDGTYSNQPQHF. The CDR3 coding sequence is TGCGCCAGCAGCGACGGGACGTATAGCAATCAGCCCCAGCATTTT.

In its sample, this clone was seen a few times. This chain uses TRBV3-1 (or the pseudogene TRBV3-2) with TRBJ2-2; 8 nucleotides match TRBD2. J lost 5 bases, V lost 8 bases, and 10 bases had no gene match. CDR1 and CDR2 from the germline V gene are LGHDT and YNNKEL (reference sequence). The CDR3 extends over 15 amino acids. The CDR3 is CASGAGRGNTGELFF. The CDR3 DNA reads TGTGCCAGCGGAGCCGGGAGGGGAAATACCGGGGAGCTGTTTTTT.

Written as DNA, the CDR3 is TGTGCCAGCTCACCACAGAGCGGGGATAATGAGCAGTTCTTC. Its translation is CASSPQSGDNEQFF. This chain connects TRBV18 to TRBJ2-1, with 7 bases identical to TRBD2. CDR1 and CDR2 (germline): KGHSH, LQKENI. The J segment lost 7 bases and the V segment lost 1 base, leaving 4 bases of the junction unmatched. This CDR3 region has 14 residues.

V usage is TRBV5-4 and J usage is TRBJ2-1; tentatively, D is TRBD2 (5 bases). Per the germline V gene, CDR1 is SGHNT and CDR2 is YYREEE (reference sequence). V dropped 7 bases and J dropped 1 base, with 9 bases sitting between them. There are 13 residues in the CDR3. In DNA form, the CDR3 reads TGTGCCAGCGGGGAGATGTCCTACAATGAGCAGTTCTTC. This translates into CASGEMSYNEQFF.

The V call is TRBV27, the J call TRBJ2-4, with D perhaps TRBD2 (5 bases). This CDR3 region has 18 residues. V lost 5 bases, J lost 1 base, and 21 bases lay in between. The germline V gene encodes CDR1 MNHEY and CDR2 SMNVEV (reference sequence). The CDR3 coding sequence is TGTGCCAGCAGTCCCTCCTTCGGCAGGCGGGTCGCCAAAAACATTCAGTACTTC. Its protein is CASSPSFGRRVAKNIQYF.

The chain joins TRBV2 to TRBJ1-2; D remains ambiguous. V lost 7 bases, J lost 8 bases, and 14 bases lay in between. Per germline, CDR1 SNHLY and CDR2 FYNNEI. CDR3 length equals 12 residues. The CDR3 reads CASTWAPSGYTF. The DNA for the CDR3 is TGTGCCAGCACCTGGGCCCCCTCAGGCTACACCTTC.

V is TRBV11-2 and J is TRBJ2-7; D is undetermined. The germline V gene encodes CDR1 SGHAT and CDR2 FQNNGV. Trimming took off 5 bases at V and 3 bases at J, with 11 bases between the two ends. The CDR3 has 13 residues. This chain's CDR3 is CASSPGGNYEQYF. CDR3 nucleotides: TGTGCCAGCAGCCCGGGTGGGAACTACGAGCAGTACTTC.

The genes are TRBV9 and TRBJ2-1; D ambiguous. Germline V gives CDR1 SGDLS, CDR2 YYNGEE. The CDR3 runs to 12 residues. V was trimmed by 0 bases and J by 10 bases, leaving 8 bases between them. In DNA, the CDR3 is TGTGCCAGCAGCGTAGACGTCCGGGAGCAGTTCTTC. Translated: CASSVDVREQFF.

This rearrangement joins TRBV5-1 to TRBJ1-2, with TRBD1 as a possible D gene (5 bases). V dropped 1 base and J dropped 4 bases, with 14 bases sitting between them. The CDR3 is 15 amino acids. The germline gives CDR1 SGHRS, CDR2 YFSETQ. This CDR3 is CASSLWQGTGYGYTF. The CDR3 nucleotides read TGCGCCAGCAGCTTGTGGCAGGGCACCGGCTATGGCTACACCTTC.

The chain links TRBV9 to TRBJ2-2, with 8 bases identical to TRBD2. CDR1 and CDR2 from the germline V gene are SGDLS and YYNGEE. The CDR3 loop spans 16 amino acids. V dropped 6 bases and J dropped 5; count of bases not matched to a gene: 12. The CDR3 coding sequence is TGTGCCAGCACCAAGGGACTAGAGTCTTGGACCGGGGAGCTGTTTTTT. This codes for CASTKGLESWTGELFF.

This chain joins TRBV19 and TRBJ2-3, with D possibly matching TRBD1 (7 bases). Per germline, CDR1 LNHDA and CDR2 SQIVND (reference sequence). The CDR3 has 15 residues. The V and J ends lost 8 bases and 2 bases respectively, with 17 bases between them. The CDR3 DNA is TGTGCCAGTTCCCACAGGGGACTGGTCACAGATACGCAGTATTTT. Protein sequence: CASSHRGLVTDTQYF.

The chain links TRBV29-1 to TRBJ1-6, with 7 bases aligning to TRBD1. There are 15 residues in the CDR3. CDR1 SQVTM and CDR2 ANQGSEA come from the germline V gene. The trim removed 5 bases at V and 3 bases at J, leaving 7 bases unmatched. CDR3 in amino acids: CSVRQGSNYNSPLHF. In DNA form, the CDR3 reads TGCAGCGTTCGACAGGGTTCTAACTATAATTCACCCCTCCACTTT.

This clone was seen more than once but under ten times. This chain connects TRBV11-2 to TRBJ1-2, with 7 positions matching TRBD1. The germline CDR1 and CDR2 sequences are SGHAT and FQNNGV. The CDR3 length is 14 residues. Trimming took 4 bases from V and 3 from J; bases not matched to a gene: 5. The DNA of the CDR3 is TGTGCCAGCAGCTCCACCGGGACAGACTATGGCTACACCTTC. Residues: CASSSTGTDYGYTF.

The chain joins TRBV27 to TRBJ2-7, with D possibly being TRBD1 (6 bases). The CDR3 extends over 16 amino acids. Trimming removed 1 base from V and 1 base from J, with 14 bases in between. The germline V gene encodes CDR1 MNHEY and CDR2 SMNVEV (reference sequence). CDR3 residues: CASSLFFRGSSYEQYF. The CDR3 DNA follows: TGTGCCAGCAGTTTATTCTTCAGGGGAAGTTCCTACGAGCAGTACTTC.

This chain uses TRBV6-6 with TRBJ2-7; D not certain. CDR1 is MNHNY and CDR2 is SVGAGI in the germline V gene (reference sequence). This CDR3 is 11 amino acids long. V was cut by 5 bases and J by 6 bases, with 8 bases left in between. This CDR3 reads CASSPFGEQYF. The CDR3 DNA sequence: TGTGCCAGCAGTCCCTTTGGCGAGCAGTACTTC.

The V gene is TRBV6-5, the J gene TRBJ2-1; D ambiguous. This CDR3 comprises 16 residues. The germline V and J ends were trimmed by 0 bases and 8 bases, with 17 bases remaining between them. CDR1 is MNHEY and CDR2 is SVGAGI in the germline V gene. The CDR3 reads CASSYSNQPGQDEQFF. In DNA, the CDR3 is TGTGCCAGCAGTTACTCGAATCAACCAGGTCAGGATGAGCAGTTCTTC.

The V gene is TRBV5-6, the J gene TRBJ1-2, with a weak D call TRBD1 (5 bases). The CDR3 is 14 residues long. CDR1 is SGHDT and CDR2 is YYEEEE in the germline V gene. V was pared by 1 base and J by 8 bases, with 15 bases between. The CDR3 spells CASSLPQGFGGYTF. The CDR3 coding sequence is TGTGCCAGCAGCTTGCCCCAGGGTTTTGGGGGCTACACCTTC.

About this clone: Other DNA sequences within the sample encode an identical CDR3. CDR3 in amino acids: CASSQEGGSYEQYF. CDR3 coding DNA: TGTGCCAGCAGCCAAGAGGGGGGCTCCTACGAGCAGTACTTC. The chain has TRBV3-1 (or the pseudogene TRBV3-2) and TRBJ2-7, with D perhaps TRBD2 (6 bases). CDR1 and CDR2 (germline): LGHDT, YNNKEL (reference sequence). The V end lost 0 bases, the J end lost 0 bases, and 6 bases lay between the germline ends. The CDR3 loop spans 14 amino acids.

This chain connects TRBV5-5 to TRBJ2-1, with D perhaps TRBD1 (5 bases). V shed 4 bases and J shed 13 bases, with 15 bases lying between them. From germline, CDR1 is SGHKS and CDR2 YYEKEE (reference sequence). CDR3 length: 12 amino acids. CDR3 nucleotide sequence: TGTGCCAGCAGCCAGACCGACAGTTATCAGTTCTTC. Its protein product is CASSQTDSYQFF.

The CDR3 nucleotides read TGTGCCAGCAGCAAAAACTCCGGTGAGAAGGAGACCCAGTACTTC. Its translation is CASSKNSGEKETQYF. V gene TRBV7-2 combines with J gene TRBJ2-5; no firm D call. The germline gives CDR1 SGHTA, CDR2 FQGNSA. With 5 bases removed from V and 5 bases from J, the gap between germline ends came to 18 bases. The CDR3 runs 15 residues.

CDR3 DNA: TGTGCCAGTGCTGGGACAGGGGGTAATCAGCCCCAGCATTTT. It specifies CASAGTGGNQPQHF. The chain combines TRBV19 with TRBJ1-5, with 11 bases aligning to TRBD1. The germline V gene encodes CDR1 LNHDA and CDR2 SQIVND (reference sequence). With V trimmed by 8 bases and J by 4 bases, 4 bases remained unmatched. This CDR3 contains 14 residues. Together with reference TRBV19 and TRBJ1-5, the CDR3 gives the full variable domain: DGGITQSPKYLFRKEGQNVTLSCEQNLNHDAMYWYRQDPGQGLRLIYYSQIVNDFQKGDIAEGYSVSREKKESFPLTVTSAQKNPTAFYLCASAGTGGNQPQHFGDGTRLSIL.

This sequence joins TRBV27 and TRBJ1-6; D not resolved. Looked up from germline, CDR1 is MNHEY and CDR2 is SMNVEV (reference sequence). This CDR3 contains 14 residues. The V end lost 2 bases, the J end lost 12 bases, and 14 bases lay between the germline ends. CDR3 amino acids: CASSLLNILGPLHF. The CDR3 DNA reads as TGTGCCAGCAGTTTACTCAATATTTTGGGACCCCTCCACTTT.